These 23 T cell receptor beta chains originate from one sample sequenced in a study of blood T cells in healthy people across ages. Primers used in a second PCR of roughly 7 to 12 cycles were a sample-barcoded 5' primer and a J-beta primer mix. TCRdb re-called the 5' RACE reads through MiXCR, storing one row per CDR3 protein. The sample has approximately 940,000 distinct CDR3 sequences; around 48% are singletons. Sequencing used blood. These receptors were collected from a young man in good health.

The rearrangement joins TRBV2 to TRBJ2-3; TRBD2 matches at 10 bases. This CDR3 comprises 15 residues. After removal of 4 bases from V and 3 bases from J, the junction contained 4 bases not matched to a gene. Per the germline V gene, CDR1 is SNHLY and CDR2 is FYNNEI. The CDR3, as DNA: TGTGCCAGCAGTGGACTAGCGGGCCCTACAGATACGCAGTATTTT. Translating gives CASSGLAGPTDTQYF.

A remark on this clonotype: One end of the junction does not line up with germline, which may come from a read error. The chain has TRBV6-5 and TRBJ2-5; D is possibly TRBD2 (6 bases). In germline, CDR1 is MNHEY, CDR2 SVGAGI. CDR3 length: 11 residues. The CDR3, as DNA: TGTGCCGGCAGGGACTGGGAGACCCAGTACTTC. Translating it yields CAGRDWETQYF.

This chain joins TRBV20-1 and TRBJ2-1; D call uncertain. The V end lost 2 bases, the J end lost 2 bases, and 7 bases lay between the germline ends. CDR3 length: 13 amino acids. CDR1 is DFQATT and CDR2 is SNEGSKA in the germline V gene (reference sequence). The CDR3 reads CSARRGAYNEQFF. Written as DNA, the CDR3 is TGCAGTGCTAGAAGAGGCGCCTACAATGAGCAGTTCTTC.

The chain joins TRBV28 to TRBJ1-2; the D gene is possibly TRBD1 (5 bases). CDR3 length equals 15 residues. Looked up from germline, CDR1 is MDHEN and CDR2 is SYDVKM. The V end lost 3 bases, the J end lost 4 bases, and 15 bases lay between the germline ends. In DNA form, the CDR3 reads TGTGCCAGCAGTTTCGCCCAGGGTGGTGGCTATGGCTACACCTTC. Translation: CASSFAQGGGYGYTF.

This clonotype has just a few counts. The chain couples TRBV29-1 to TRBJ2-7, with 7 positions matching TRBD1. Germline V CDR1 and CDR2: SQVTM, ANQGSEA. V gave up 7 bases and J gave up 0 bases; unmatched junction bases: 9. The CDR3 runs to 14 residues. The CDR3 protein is CSARGQIDSYEQYF. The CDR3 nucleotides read TGCAGCGCCCGGGGACAGATAGACTCCTACGAGCAGTACTTC.

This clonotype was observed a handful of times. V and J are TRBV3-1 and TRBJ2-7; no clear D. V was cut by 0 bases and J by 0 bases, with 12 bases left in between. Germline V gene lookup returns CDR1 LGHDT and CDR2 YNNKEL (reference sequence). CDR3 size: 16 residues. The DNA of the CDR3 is TGTGCCAGCAGCCAAGAAAGTCTTGTCAGCTCCTACGAGCAGTACTTC. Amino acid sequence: CASSQESLVSSYEQYF.

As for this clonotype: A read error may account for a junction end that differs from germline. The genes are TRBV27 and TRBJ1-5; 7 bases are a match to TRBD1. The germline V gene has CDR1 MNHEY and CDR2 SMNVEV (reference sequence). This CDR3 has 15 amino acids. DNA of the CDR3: TGTGCCGGCAGTTTACGACAGGGAGTATGGCAGCCCCAGCATTTT. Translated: CAGSLRQGVWQPQHF.

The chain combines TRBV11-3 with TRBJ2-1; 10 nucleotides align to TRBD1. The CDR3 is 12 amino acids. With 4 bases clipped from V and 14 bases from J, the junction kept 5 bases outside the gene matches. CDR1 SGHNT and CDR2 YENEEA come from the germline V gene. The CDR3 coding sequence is TGTGCCAGCAGCTCCCGGGACAGGGGAAAGTTCTTC. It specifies CASSSRDRGKFF.

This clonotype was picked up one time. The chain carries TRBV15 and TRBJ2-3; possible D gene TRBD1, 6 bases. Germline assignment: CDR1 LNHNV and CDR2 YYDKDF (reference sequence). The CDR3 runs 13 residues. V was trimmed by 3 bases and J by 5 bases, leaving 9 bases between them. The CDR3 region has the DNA TGTGCCACCAGCAGTTTCAGGGGAGATACGCAGTATTTT. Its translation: CATSSFRGDTQYF.

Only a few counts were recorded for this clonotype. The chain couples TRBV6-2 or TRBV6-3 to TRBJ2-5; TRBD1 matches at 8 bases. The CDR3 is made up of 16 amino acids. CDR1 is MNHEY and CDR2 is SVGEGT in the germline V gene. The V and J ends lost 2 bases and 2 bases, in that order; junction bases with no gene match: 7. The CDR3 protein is CASSYRLTGGQETQYF. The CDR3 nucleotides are TGTGCCAGCAGTTACCGACTTACAGGGGGACAAGAGACCCAGTACTTC.

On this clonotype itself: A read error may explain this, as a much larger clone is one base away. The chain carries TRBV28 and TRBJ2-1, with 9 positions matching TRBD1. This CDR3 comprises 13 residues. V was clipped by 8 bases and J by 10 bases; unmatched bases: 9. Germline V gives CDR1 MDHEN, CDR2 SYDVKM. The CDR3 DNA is TGTGCCAGCGTATCACAGGGGGCGAACGAGCAGTTCTTC. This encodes CASVSQGANEQFF.

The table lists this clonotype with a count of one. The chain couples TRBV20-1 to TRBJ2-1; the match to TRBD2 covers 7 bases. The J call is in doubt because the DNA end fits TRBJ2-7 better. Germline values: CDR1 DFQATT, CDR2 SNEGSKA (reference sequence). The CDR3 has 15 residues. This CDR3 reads CSARAAAGSYNEQYF. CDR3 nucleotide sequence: TGCAGTGCTAGAGCGGCAGCGGGGAGTTACAATGAGCAGTACTTC.

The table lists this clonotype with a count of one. CDR3 sequence: CSARDPEISYEQYF. The CDR3 nucleotides are TGCAGTGCTAGAGATCCGGAGATTTCCTACGAGCAGTACTTC. The chain joins TRBV20-1 to TRBJ2-7; D remains unclear. In germline, CDR1 is DFQATT, CDR2 SNEGSKA (reference sequence). The length of the CDR3 is 14 residues. Trimming removed 0 bases from V and 1 base from J, with 10 bases in between.

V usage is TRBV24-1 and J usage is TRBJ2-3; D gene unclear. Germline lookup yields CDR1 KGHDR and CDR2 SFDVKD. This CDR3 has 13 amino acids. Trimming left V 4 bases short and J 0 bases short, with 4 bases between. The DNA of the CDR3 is TGTGCCACCAGTGAAAGGAGCACAGATACGCAGTATTTT. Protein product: CATSERSTDTQYF.

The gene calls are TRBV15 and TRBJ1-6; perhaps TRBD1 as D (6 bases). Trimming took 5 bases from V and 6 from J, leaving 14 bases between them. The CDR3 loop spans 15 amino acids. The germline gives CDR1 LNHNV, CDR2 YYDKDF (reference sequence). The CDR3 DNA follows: TGTGCCACCAGCCCCAAGGGGGGAGGTAATTCACCCCTCCACTTT. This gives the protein CATSPKGGGNSPLHF.

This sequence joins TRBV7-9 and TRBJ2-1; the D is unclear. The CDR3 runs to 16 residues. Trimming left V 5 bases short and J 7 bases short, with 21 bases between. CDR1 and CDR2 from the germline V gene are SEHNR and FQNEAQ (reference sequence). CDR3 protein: CASSLGGSLRWNEQFF. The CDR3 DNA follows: TGTGCCAGCAGCCTCGGCGGCTCCCTAAGATGGAATGAGCAGTTCTTC.

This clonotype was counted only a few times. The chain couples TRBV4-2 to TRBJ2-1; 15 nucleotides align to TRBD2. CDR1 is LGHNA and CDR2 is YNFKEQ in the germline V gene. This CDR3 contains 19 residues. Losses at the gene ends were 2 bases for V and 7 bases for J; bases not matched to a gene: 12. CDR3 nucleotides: TGTGCCAGCAGCCAACTGGGGACTAGCGGGGGGCCCATTAGGAATGAGCAGTTCTTC. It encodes CASSQLGTSGGPIRNEQFF.

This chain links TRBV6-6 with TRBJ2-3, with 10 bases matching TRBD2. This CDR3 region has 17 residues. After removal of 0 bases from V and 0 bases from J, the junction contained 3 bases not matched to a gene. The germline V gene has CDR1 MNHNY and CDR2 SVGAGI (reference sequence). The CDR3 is CASSYSIAGGSTDTQYF. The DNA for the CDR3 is TGTGCCAGCAGTTACTCTATAGCGGGGGGAAGCACAGATACGCAGTATTTT.

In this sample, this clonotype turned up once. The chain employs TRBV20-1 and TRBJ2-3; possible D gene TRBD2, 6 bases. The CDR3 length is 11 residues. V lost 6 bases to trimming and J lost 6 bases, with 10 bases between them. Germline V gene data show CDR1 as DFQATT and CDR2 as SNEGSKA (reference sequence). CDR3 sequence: CSAEAGDTQYF. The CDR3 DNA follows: TGCAGTGCCGAGGCGGGGGATACGCAGTATTTT.

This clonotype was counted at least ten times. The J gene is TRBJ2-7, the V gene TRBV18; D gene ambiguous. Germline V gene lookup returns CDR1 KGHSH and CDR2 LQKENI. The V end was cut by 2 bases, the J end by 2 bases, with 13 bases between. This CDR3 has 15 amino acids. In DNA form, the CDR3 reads TGTGCCAGCTCACCAAGTCGGAATATAGCCTACGAGCAGTACTTC. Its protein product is CASSPSRNIAYEQYF. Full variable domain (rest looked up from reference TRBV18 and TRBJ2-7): NAGVMQNPRHLVRRRGQEARLRCSPMKGHSHVYWYRQLPEEGLKFMVYLQKENIIDESGMPKERFSAEFPKEGPSILRIQQVVRGDSAAYFCASSPSRNIAYEQYFGPGTRLTVT.

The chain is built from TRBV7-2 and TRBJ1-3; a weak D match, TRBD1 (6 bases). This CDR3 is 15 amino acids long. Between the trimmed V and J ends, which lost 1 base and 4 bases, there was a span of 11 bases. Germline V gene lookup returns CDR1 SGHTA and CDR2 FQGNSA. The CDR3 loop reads CASSLVRGGGNTIYF. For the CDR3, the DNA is TGTGCCAGCAGCTTAGTACGAGGGGGAGGAAACACCATATATTTT.

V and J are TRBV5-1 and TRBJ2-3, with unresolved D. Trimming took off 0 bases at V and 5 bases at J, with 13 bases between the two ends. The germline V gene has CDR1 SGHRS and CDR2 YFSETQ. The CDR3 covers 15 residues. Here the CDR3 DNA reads TGCGCCAGCAGCTTGGTTGGTGGGGTCGGAGATACGCAGTATTTT. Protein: CASSLVGGVGDTQYF.

Here the CDR3 reads CASSRTGGGDQPQHF. CDR3 DNA: TGCGCCAGCAGCCGAACAGGGGGCGGCGATCAGCCCCAGCATTTT. The chain is built from TRBV4-1 and TRBJ1-5; 9 bases match TRBD1. The germline V gene encodes CDR1 MGHRA and CDR2 YSYEKL. The ends lost 4 bases at V and 5 bases at J; junction bases unmatched: 6. This CDR3 comprises 15 residues.